A selection of T cell receptor beta chains follows, all from one sample in a study of blood T cell repertoires in COVID-19. The repertoire was sequenced with immunoSEQ multiplex PCR; TCRdb's copy has only in-frame clones and lacks some. The sample has 75,000 to 95,000 clones, 80% to 90% seen once. Sequenced material: peripheral blood. The receptors derive from a man aged 45-65 years with active COVID-19. The CDR3 runs from the conserved cysteine through the conserved F or W. Each record gives: J gene, V gene, D gene, clone size, CDR3 DNA, CDR3 protein. D genes are given only for firm matches. Part of the rows lack a size; the others show once, few, many or a class for expanded clones.

TRBJ2-1 TRBV9 TRBD2 . TGTGCCAGCAGCGTAGCTCCCGGGACTAGCGGTGAGCAGTTCTTC CASSVAPGTSGEQFF
TRBJ2-3 TRBV28 . . TGTGCCAGCATTGAGGGAGCTAGCACAGATACGCAGTATTTT CASIEGASTDTQYF
TRBJ2-1 TRBV7-2 . . TGTGCCAGCAGCTTAGTGGGGGCCGTCTTCGATGAGCAGTTCTTC CASSLVGAVFDEQFF
TRBJ1-5 TRBV19 TRBD1 . TGTGCCAGTACGGACAGGGGCGGCAATCAGCCCCAGCATTTT CASTDRGGNQPQHF
TRBJ1-2 TRBV7-9 . . TGTGCCAGCAGCATAACGGAGTATGGCTACACCTTC CASSITEYGYTF
TRBJ1-3 TRBV30 . . TGTGCCTGGAGGGACACGAGCTCTGGAAACACCATATATTTT CAWRDTSSGNTIYF
TRBJ1-6 TRBV2 . . TGTGCCAGCAGTAACTACGGGACATCTCAAAATTCACCCCTCCACTTT CASSNYGTSQNSPLHF
TRBJ2-5 TRBV28 . . TGTGCCAGCATGACTTTACAAGAGACCCAGTACTTC CASMTLQETQYF
TRBJ2-3 TRBV15 . . TGTGCCACCAGCAGAGCCCAGGCCACAGATACGCAGTATTTT CATSRAQATDTQYF
TRBJ2-6 TRBV9 TRBD2 . TGTGCCAGCAGCCGACGACTAGCGGGGGTCTCTGGGGCCAACGTCCTGACTTTC CASSRRLAGVSGANVLTF
TRBJ2-1 TRBV4-3 TRBD1 . TGCGCCAGCAGGCCGGACAGGGGTTTGGGTAATGAGCAGTTCTTC CASRPDRGLGNEQFF
TRBJ2-5 TRBV4-1 TRBD1 . TGCGCCAGCTCCTGGCCGTCGAGTTACAGGGGATCGAACCAAGAGACCCAGTACTTC CASSWPSSYRGSNQETQYF
TRBJ2-3 TRBV6-5 TRBD1 once TGTGCCAGCAGCCGCCAGGGACAGGGCAAAGATACGCAGTATTTT CASSRQGQGKDTQYF
TRBJ2-1 TRBV7-7 . . TGTGCCAGCAGCTTAGGAGGGGAGGCTGAGCAGTTCTTC CASSLGGEAEQFF
TRBJ2-1 TRBV7-9 TRBD2 . TGTGCCAGCAGCCCACGGTGGACTAGCGGGAGTTACAATGAGCAGTTCTTC CASSPRWTSGSYNEQFF
TRBJ2-2 TRBV6-5 TRBD2 few TGTGCCAGCAAAAGCGGGAGAAACACCGGGGAGCTGTTTTTT CASKSGRNTGELFF
TRBJ1-1 TRBV19 . . TGTGCCAGTAGTACCCCAACACCGCTGAACACTGAAGCTTTCTTT CASSTPTPLNTEAFF
TRBJ1-2 TRBV6-2/TRBV6-3 TRBD1 once TGTGCCAGCAGTTTTCGCCGGGACAGACCTAACTATGGCTACACCTTC CASSFRRDRPNYGYTF
TRBJ2-1 TRBV24-1 . . TGTGCCACCAGTGGGGATAAAGGGACACATGACAATGAGCAGTTCTTC CATSGDKGTHDNEQFF
TRBJ2-1 TRBV9 TRBD2 . TGTGCCAGCAGCCCTAGCGGGAGGTTCTACAATGAGCAGTTCTTC CASSPSGRFYNEQFF
TRBJ2-7 TRBV19 TRBD1 . TGTGCCAGTAGTCGCCCGACAGGGGCGTACGAGCAGTACTTC CASSRPTGAYEQYF
TRBJ1-1 TRBV25-1 . . TGTGCCAGCAGTGACTCTAGTGGGAGAGACACTGAAGCTTTCTTT CASSDSSGRDTEAFF
TRBJ1-1 TRBV3-1/TRBV3-2 . . TGTGCCAGCAGACAAGCCCAGGGTGTGAACACTGAAGCTTTCTTT CASRQAQGVNTEAFF
TRBJ2-7 TRBV27 TRBD1 . TGTGCCAGCAGTTTAAACAGGGGGAACTACGAGCAGTACTTC CASSLNRGNYEQYF